One and the same sample provided the 16 T cell receptor beta chains below, sequenced in a study of blood T cell repertoires in COVID-19. The protocol was immunoSEQ multiplex PCR, while the TCRdb copy is restricted to in-frame clones and leaves out a portion. The table lists hundreds of thousands of clones, almost 90% of them singletons. Sequencing was carried out using peripheral blood. The receptors were sampled from a woman aged 30 to 39 with COVID-19, enrolled during active disease.

The V gene is TRBV4-1, the J gene TRBJ1-1; D is ambiguous. The CDR3 is 14 residues long. Germline V CDR1 and CDR2: MGHRA, YSYEKL. V gave up 0 bases and J gave up 5 bases, with 10 bases separating them. The CDR3, as DNA: TGCGCCAGCAGCCAAGAGCTCCGGGGTACTGAAGCTTTCTTT. Protein sequence: CASSQELRGTEAFF.

Regarding this clone: Other DNA sequences within the sample encode an identical CDR3. This chain connects TRBV9 to TRBJ2-7, with TRBD2 identical over 7 bases. CDR1 and CDR2 from the germline V gene are SGDLS and YYNGEE. Trimming removed 2 bases from V and 0 bases from J; junction bases left unmatched: 2. There are 14 residues in the CDR3. In DNA, the CDR3 is TGTGCCAGCAGCGTGGGGGGGATCTCCTACGAGCAGTACTTC. Residues: CASSVGGISYEQYF.

The CDR3, as DNA: TGTGCCAGCAGCCGGACAGTAGCTAACTATGGCTACACCTTC. This sequence encodes CASSRTVANYGYTF. This rearrangement joins TRBV13 to TRBJ1-2, with D possibly TRBD1 on 6 matching bases. This CDR3 has 14 amino acids. Germline V CDR1 and CDR2: PRHDT, FYEKMQ (reference sequence). V was trimmed by 5 bases and J by 0 bases, leaving 10 bases between them.

The chain has TRBV27 and TRBJ2-7; TRBD2 aligns across 8 bases. V shed 7 bases and J 4 bases; nucleotides not matched to a gene: 12. The CDR3 length is 15 residues. Germline CDR1 reads MNHEY; CDR2 reads SMNVEV (reference sequence). For the CDR3, the DNA is TGTGCCAGCACCGTCGCCGGGGGCGGGGGGTACGAGCAGTACTTC. Its protein is CASTVAGGGGYEQYF.

On this clone itself: The same CDR3 is also encoded by other DNA sequences in this sample. This sequence joins TRBV7-6 and TRBJ2-7; possible D gene TRBD2, 5 bases. The CDR3 loop spans 13 amino acids. CDR1 SGHVS and CDR2 FNYEAQ come from the germline V gene. Trimming left V 4 bases short and J 0 bases short, with 7 bases between. The CDR3: CASSSRDSYEQYF. The CDR3, as DNA: TGTGCCAGCAGCTCACGGGACTCCTACGAGCAGTACTTC. Looking up the rest from reference TRBV7-6 and TRBJ2-7 gives the full variable domain: GAGVSQSPRYKVTKRGQDVALRCDPISGHVSLYWYRQALGQGPEFLTYFNYEAQQDKSGLPNDRFSAERPEGSISTLTIQRTEQRDSAMYRCASSSRDSYEQYFGPGTRLTVT.

The DNA of the CDR3 is TGTGCCTCCGCGTGGGGCGGAGGGCAGCCCCAGCATTTT. This gives the protein CASAWGGGQPQHF. This chain joins TRBV27 and TRBJ1-5; D perhaps matches TRBD1 (5 bases). The CDR3 length is 13 residues. Per the germline V gene, CDR1 is MNHEY and CDR2 is SMNVEV (reference sequence). V dropped 11 bases and J dropped 7 bases, with 18 bases sitting between them.

The V and J genes are TRBV5-6 and TRBJ2-7; 8 bases line up with TRBD2. Trimming at V came to 0 bases and at J to 1 base, leaving 3 bases not matched to a gene. The length of the CDR3 is 15 residues. The germline CDR1 and CDR2 sequences are SGHDT and YYEEEE. CDR3 in amino acids: CASSLAAGASYEQYF. The CDR3 DNA is TGTGCCAGCAGCTTGGCAGCGGGAGCGTCCTACGAGCAGTACTTC.

The chain recombines TRBV15 with TRBJ2-1, with 7 bases aligning to TRBD2. Germline V gene lookup returns CDR1 LNHNV and CDR2 YYDKDF (reference sequence). The CDR3 is 14 amino acids. The junction had 9 bases not matched to a gene; V was cut back by 0 bases and J by 13 bases. CDR3: CATSREGASGRQFF. The CDR3 DNA reads TGTGCCACCAGCAGAGAAGGAGCTAGCGGCCGTCAGTTCTTC.

J is TRBJ2-1 and V is TRBV28; 7 bases map to TRBD2. The ends lost 3 bases at V and 7 bases at J; junction bases unmatched: 6. The CDR3 loop spans 14 amino acids. Germline CDR1 reads MDHEN; CDR2 reads SYDVKM. The CDR3 bases are TGTGCCAGCAGTTTCGGCGGGAGCAGAAATGAGCAGTTCTTC. Its protein is CASSFGGSRNEQFF.

The chain links TRBV5-8 to TRBJ1-5, with a possible D match to TRBD1 (6 bases). The CDR3 has 13 residues. Trimming stripped 6 bases from V and 3 bases from J, with 10 bases between. CDR1 SGHTS and CDR2 YDEGEE come from the germline V gene. This CDR3 reads CASTGQLNQPQHF. CDR3 sequence (DNA): TGTGCCAGCACCGGACAGCTCAATCAGCCCCAGCATTTT. Full variable domain (rest looked up from reference TRBV5-8 and TRBJ1-5): EAGVTQSPTHLIKTRGQQATLRCSPISGHTSVYWYQQALGLGLQFLLWYDEGEERNRGNFPPRFSGRQFPNYSSELNVNALELEDSALYLCASTGQLNQPQHFGDGTRLSIL.

This clone has a single count. The rearrangement links TRBV5-1 to TRBJ1-2; possibly TRBD1 for D (5 bases). The ends were cut back, 4 bases at V and 0 bases at J, with 10 bases in the middle. Germline V gene sequence: CDR1 SGHRS, CDR2 YFSETQ. The CDR3 is made up of 14 amino acids. In DNA, the CDR3 is TGCGCCAGCAGCAAGACAGCCTCTAACTATGGCTACACCTTC. It encodes CASSKTASNYGYTF.

The rearrangement joins TRBV5-4 to TRBJ2-2; TRBD2 is a possible D gene (7 bases). The V and J ends lost 4 bases and 6 bases respectively, with 19 bases between them. This CDR3 has 16 amino acids. Germline V gene lookup returns CDR1 SGHNT and CDR2 YYREEE (reference sequence). For the CDR3, the DNA is TGTGCCAGCAGCCGTCGGGGGCGGGAGAGTGCCGGGGAGCTGTTTTTT. Amino acids: CASSRRGRESAGELFF.

The chain links TRBV6-2 or TRBV6-3 to TRBJ1-2, with 8 bases matching TRBD1. The germline V gene has CDR1 MNHEY and CDR2 SVGEGT. V shed 5 bases, J shed 6 bases, and the junction held 11 bases outside the gene matches. The CDR3 sequence is 15 residues long. In DNA, the CDR3 is TGTGCCAGCAGTCGCTACGTGACAGGGGCGGATGGCTACACCTTC. Its translation is CASSRYVTGADGYTF.

To note about this clone: This same CDR3 is encoded by further DNA sequences in the sample. The rearrangement uses TRBV11-2 and TRBJ2-7; TRBD2 matches 8 bases. CDR1 and CDR2 from the germline V gene are SGHAT and FQNNGV. J gave up 6 bases and V 5 bases, and 6 bases lay outside the gene matches. The CDR3 runs to 13 residues. CDR3 residues: CASSLGLAGEQYF. For the CDR3, the DNA is TGTGCCAGCAGCCTCGGACTAGCCGGCGAGCAGTACTTC.

The rearrangement uses TRBV2 and TRBJ2-7; TRBD1 might be the D (6 bases). V was trimmed by 6 bases and J by 0 bases, leaving 9 bases between them. Germline lookup yields CDR1 SNHLY and CDR2 FYNNEI. The CDR3 extends over 13 amino acids. The CDR3 protein is CASRPDSSYEQYF. CDR3 nucleotides: TGTGCCAGCAGGCCGGACAGCTCCTACGAGCAGTACTTC.

The chain employs TRBV2 and TRBJ2-7, with unresolved D. The germline V gene encodes CDR1 SNHLY and CDR2 FYNNEI. CDR3 size: 14 residues. V lost 2 bases to trimming and J lost 4 bases, with 12 bases between them. The chain's CDR3 is CASSERQWSYEQYF. The CDR3 region has the DNA TGTGCCAGCAGTGAACGCCAGTGGTCTTACGAGCAGTACTTC.